What follows is one T cell receptor beta chain and its context. As yet, its antigen is unknown. One end of the junction varies from germline; a read error may be responsible. The method was immunoSEQ multiplex PCR; TCRdb's version includes in-frame clones alone and lacks a portion of them. In the table there are over 35,000 clones, approximately 86% of which are singletons. This entry is derived from a study of OX40 agonist ivuxolimab in advanced cancers. Study information: Ivuxolimab is a fully human IgG2 antibody that activates OX40 (CD134). People who had prior anti-PD-1, anti-PD-L1 or anti-CTLA-4 therapy could take part, and roughly 40% had some. Overall study findings and caveats: Normalized expansion of T-cell clones was also low for some nonresponders. Among the least clonally expanded were partial responders at 0.1-3.0 mg/kg.

Germline-derived CDR1 and CDR2 are MDHEN and SYDVKM. The CDR3 has 15 residues. The chain employs TRBV28 and TRBJ1-1; 8 nucleotides match TRBD1. This receptor was identified in an adult with an advanced solid tumor such as melanoma, head and neck, liver or kidney cancer. The sample consisted of CD4+ or CD8+ T cells sorted from blood, taken in a trial of the OX40 agonist ivuxolimab. CDR3 sequence (DNA): TGTGCCAGCGCATTCGCCGGGACAGGCAACACTAAAGCTTTCTTT. Protein: CASAFAGTGNTKAFF. The variable domain in full, with the rest retrieved from reference TRBV28 and TRBJ1-1, is DVKVTQSSRYLVKRTGEKVFLECVQDMDHENMFWYRQDPGLGLRLIYFSYDVKMKEKGDIPEGYSVSREKKERFSLILESASTNQTSMYLCASAFAGTGNTKAFFGQGTRLTVV.